This T cell receptor (beta chain) was found in a study of CD8 T cells in Susac syndrome. It was with random hexamers that roughly 0.45 to 1 ug RNA was reverse transcribed. TCRdb independently ran MiXCR on the immunoSEQ multiplex PCR reads; one entry per CDR3 protein. The sample holds hundreds of thousands of distinct CDR3 sequences, approximately 94% seen once. Trimming took 6 bases from V and 3 from J; bases not matched to a gene: 10. The CDR3 spans 15 residues. Germline CDR1 and CDR2: KGHSH and LQKENI. TEMRA cells underwent FACS enrichment and CD8+ and CD4+ T cells underwent negative isolation. This clonotype was seen once.

Source material: CD4+ T cells from PBMCs. J is TRBJ1-1 and V is TRBV18, with 7 bases identical to TRBD1. The sequence came from a human donor with Susac syndrome. CDR3 residues: CASSQRQGLYTEAFF. CDR3 in DNA: TGTGCCAGCTCGCAAAGACAGGGTCTGTACACTGAAGCTTTCTTT. Combining the CDR3 with reference TRBV18 and TRBJ1-1 gives the whole variable domain NAGVMQNPRHLVRRRGQEARLRCSPMKGHSHVYWYRQLPEEGLKFMVYLQKENIIDESGMPKERFSAEFPKEGPSILRIQQVVRGDSAAYFCASSQRQGLYTEAFFGQGTRLTVV.